The 9 T cell receptor beta chains below were found in one sample sequenced in a study of T-cell reconstitution after alpha-beta-depleted transplantation in children. Findings and limits, study-wide: T-cell numbers and diversity one year post-transplant derived largely from freshly generated T cells.

Using unique molecular identifiers, the investigators prepared the TCRbeta library. TCRdb fed the PCR reads into MiXCR, producing one record per CDR3 protein. Of 330,000 or so distinct CDR3 sequences listed, roughly 8.2% are singletons. No antigen has been assigned to these receptors. This sample comprised peripheral blood, obtained 360 days after TCRalphabeta/CD19-depleted stem cell transplant. Every receptor here comes from a female patient between 2 and 10 years old who had a stem cell transplant for Fanconi anemia, so the T cells may come from the graft donor.

The gene calls are TRBV10-3 and TRBJ1-1; D gene unclear. CDR3 length: 14 amino acids. V shed 8 bases and J shed 5 bases, with 18 bases lying between them. The germline CDR1 and CDR2 sequences are ENHRY and SYGVKD. The CDR3 DNA reads TGTGCCATCGCCACGGGAGGCAGAGAAACTGAAGCTTTCTTT. Translating it yields CAIATGGRETEAFF.

This clonotype was recorded many times. The CDR3 here is CASSLEPGRNTEAFF. The CDR3, as DNA: TGCGCCAGCAGCTTGGAGCCGGGTCGGAACACTGAAGCTTTCTTT. V usage is TRBV5-1 and J usage is TRBJ1-1; no reliable D call. V gave up 0 bases and J gave up 1 base, with 10 bases separating them. This CDR3 has 15 amino acids. In germline, CDR1 is SGHRS, CDR2 YFSETQ.

The sample holds many counts of this clonotype. This chain joins TRBV20-1 and TRBJ2-3; 9 bases line up with TRBD2. The germline V gene encodes CDR1 DFQATT and CDR2 SNEGSKA (reference sequence). V was clipped by 6 bases and J by 4 bases; unmatched bases: 14. The CDR3 sequence is 16 residues long. The CDR3 sequence is CSAVISGGERADTQYF. The CDR3 bases are TGCAGTGCGGTCATTAGCGGGGGTGAAAGGGCAGATACGCAGTATTTT.

This chain links TRBV11-1 with TRBJ2-2, with TRBD2 identical over 9 bases. Germline loops: CDR1 SGHAT, CDR2 FQDESV (reference sequence). The CDR3 runs to 18 residues. The V gene end was trimmed by 6 bases and the J gene end by 1 base; junction bases not matched to a gene: 12. CDR3 amino acids: CASRSTSGFILNTGELFF. CDR3 sequence (DNA): TGTGCCAGCAGATCGACTAGCGGTTTTATACTGAACACCGGGGAGCTGTTTTTT.

This clonotype was counted at least ten times. The V call is TRBV29-1, the J call TRBJ1-5, with 7 bases lining up with TRBD1. Trimming removed 4 bases from V and 4 bases from J; junction bases left unmatched: 4. Germline V gene data show CDR1 as SQVTM and CDR2 as ANQGSEA. The CDR3 is 13 amino acids. This chain's CDR3 is CSVARGTNQPQHF. CDR3 bases: TGCAGCGTTGCCAGGGGGACTAATCAGCCCCAGCATTTT.

This clonotype was recorded many times. This chain joins TRBV20-1 and TRBJ2-3; 10 nucleotides line up with TRBD2. Trimming at V came to 4 bases and at J to 4 bases, leaving 8 bases not matched to a gene. Germline V gene data show CDR1 as DFQATT and CDR2 as SNEGSKA (reference sequence). This CDR3 contains 15 residues. CDR3 bases: TGCAGTGCTACTACCGGGACTAGCGAGGCAGATACGCAGTATTTT. Protein sequence: CSATTGTSEADTQYF.

Only a few counts were recorded for this clonotype. The rearrangement links TRBV5-6 to TRBJ2-7, with TRBD2 as a possible D gene (6 bases). Germline lookup yields CDR1 SGHDT and CDR2 YYEEEE. Trimming pared 1 base from V and 0 bases from J, leaving 17 bases between. The CDR3 length is 17 residues. The CDR3 sequence: CASSLMLWDFSSYEQYV. The CDR3 DNA sequence: TGTGCCAGCAGCTTGATGTTATGGGACTTTAGCTCCTACGAGCAGTACGTC.

This clonotype was found many times. The V gene is TRBV7-2, the J gene TRBJ1-5; D not resolved. This CDR3 is built from 13 residues. Trimming took 5 bases from V and 0 from J, leaving 5 bases between them. Looked up from germline, CDR1 is SGHTA and CDR2 is FQGNSA. The CDR3 DNA is TGTGCCAGCAGCCCGATTAGCAATCAGCCCCAGCATTTT. Its protein product is CASSPISNQPQHF.

This clonotype was detected many times. The chain is built from TRBV20-1 and TRBJ2-2; TRBD1 agrees at 7 bases. The CDR3 is made up of 14 amino acids. The junction had 8 bases not matched to a gene; V was cut back by 6 bases and J by 4 bases. From germline, CDR1 is DFQATT and CDR2 SNEGSKA (reference sequence). The CDR3 DNA reads as TGCAGTGCCACCGTACCAGGGGGCACCGGGGAGCTGTTTTTT. As protein: CSATVPGGTGELFF.